This T cell receptor (beta chain) originates from a study of blood T cell repertoires in COVID-19 (dated by TCRdb to the early 2020s). The study in broad terms: The collaborator samples originated in the United States, Italy and Spain and spanned the acute and convalescent phases of COVID-19. The prospective study material was composed of cDNA or gDNA derived from T cells, B-cell-depleted T cells, or PBMCs. The dataset comprised deeply sampled blood TCRbeta repertoires from subjects exposed to, actively infected with, or recovered from COVID-19. A freely available public database, intended as a resource for researchers studying the immune response to SARS-CoV-2, is where the repertoires were released. Samples were obtained from the ongoing ImmuneRACE study (first 160 participants) and from 1,254 subjects provided by 6 global collaborators. Nearly every sample came with metadata listing a de-identified subject ID, COVID-19 status, age in years and sex. Where available, HLA class I and class II types were obtained from metadata supplied by the sample provider rather than from assay-based typing.

Collaborating institutions collected whole blood in K2EDTA tubes following their own protocols. For TCRbeta analysis, collaborators shipped samples in one of three forms: frozen whole blood, isolated PBMCs, or DNA extracted from either of those sample types. Relative to germline, V is missing 4 bases and J is missing 3 bases, with 6 bases of the junction outside any gene match. From the cysteine through the phenylalanine, the CDR3 covers 14 amino acids. Only CDR3 DNA remains: 42 bases, in frame from the first base. The CDR1 and CDR2 encoded by the germline V gene are SGHDT and YYEEEE. Remarks on this clone: Its binding antigen is unknown. No per-base quality is available; no much larger clone lies one base away.

TCRbeta CDR3 regions were amplified from genomic DNA by means of the immunoSEQ Assay, a bias-controlled multiplex PCR. For the original study's pipeline: Within the assay, amplification of reference gene primers was used to estimate how many nucleated cells each sample contained. To quantify the absolute abundance of each unique TCRbeta CDR3 rearrangement, sequence reads were collapsed and filtered. For each sample, productive Simpson clonality was calculated by taking the square root of Simpson's diversity index across productive rearrangements. This immuneACCESS table, as held by TCRdb, lists in-frame sequences with V and J called but not all clones. Of the missing ones, under half trace to an unresolved V gene in checked studies; the others have no known cause. V, J and clone size derive from that table, while D and trimming were established from the DNA sequence. Here the sample has roughly 70,000 clones; about 93% occur a single time. The ten largest clones capture about 7% of the sample.

What the research found in general, with its limitations: The amount of clinical and demographic metadata varied by source and participant and was provided uncurated.

The receptor comes from a human donor in a cohort sampled during active COVID-19. This chain is built from TRBV5-6 and TRBJ2-7; 8 junctional bases match TRBD1. Sequenced material: peripheral blood. CDR3 protein: CASSGPTGDYEQYF. The bases are TGTGCCAGCAGCGGCCCGACAGGGGACTACGAGCAGTACTTC.